Listed below are T cell receptor beta chains from one sample, sequenced in a study of metastatic and nonmetastatic thyroid tumors. TCRdb reprocessed the PCR reads via MiXCR. The profile shows fewer than 25,000 clones, roughly a third of them singletons. The specimen sequenced was blood. Every receptor here comes from a female donor with papillary thyroid cancer or a benign thyroid nodule (not recorded which). Some clones in this sample may be carry-over from other donors' samples. CDR3s include the opening cysteine and the closing phenylalanine or tryptophan. D genes are given only for firm matches. Clone size is not always given. Where it is, it says once, few, many or a class for expanded clones.

clone size,J gene,D gene,V gene,CDR3 DNA,CDR3 protein
few,TRBJ2-3,NA,TRBV19,TGTGCCAGTAGCCGGAGGCAGGCGGAGACAGATACGCAGTATTTT,CASSRRQAETDTQYF
NA,TRBJ1-2,NA,TRBV19,TGTGCCAGTAGTATACAAAACTATGGCTACACCTTC,CASSIQNYGYTF
many,TRBJ2-2,NA,TRBV15,TGTGCCACCAGCCCCCAATACGCGAACACCGGGGAGCTGTTTTTT,CATSPQYANTGELFF
medium-sized,TRBJ1-1,NA,TRBV28,TGTGCCAGCAGTACCGCCGGGACAGAAGCTTTCTTT,CASSTAGTEAFF
NA,TRBJ2-7,NA,TRBV9,TGTGCCAGCAGCGTAGAGCAGGGGCCTCGAGAGCAGTACTTC,CASSVEQGPREQYF
medium-sized,TRBJ2-1,NA,TRBV6-4,TGTGCCAGCAGTGACTCGGACAACAATGAGCAGTTCTTC,CASSDSDNNEQFF
NA,TRBJ2-3,TRBD2,TRBV28,TGTGCCAGCACCACTAGCGGGGCAAGCACAGATACGCAGTATTTT,CASTTSGASTDTQYF
NA,TRBJ2-1,NA,TRBV6-2/TRBV6-3,TGTGCCAGCAGTTACTGGGGGACCCCGCCGGGGAATGAGCAGTTCTTC,CASSYWGTPPGNEQFF
medium-sized,TRBJ1-2,TRBD1,TRBV5-1,TGCGCCAGCAGCTTGGCCGCAGGGGGCGCAGAGGGTGATGGCTACACCTTC,CASSLAAGGAEGDGYTF
many,TRBJ2-1,TRBD2,TRBV4-1,TGCGCCAGCGTTACCGGGACTAGTGTCGTTGAGCAGTTCTTC,CASVTGTSVVEQFF
NA,TRBJ2-5,NA,TRBV20-1,TGCAGTGGATTAGGCGGGCTCGGATCGGAGACCCAGTACTTC,CSGLGGLGSETQYF
many,TRBJ2-2,NA,TRBV20-1,TGCAGTGCTAGTCAAGACGGCACCGGGGAGCTGTTTTTT,CSASQDGTGELFF
NA,TRBJ1-2,NA,TRBV19,TGTGCCAGTAGTCCGACAGGCTATGGCTACACCTTC,CASSPTGYGYTF
NA,TRBJ2-1,TRBD2,TRBV7-9,TGTGCCAGCAGCCTTGGACTAGCGGGAGATGAGCAGTTCTTC,CASSLGLAGDEQFF
few,TRBJ1-6,NA,TRBV20-1,TGCAGTGCGACAGGTCGGGATAATTCACACCTCCAATTT,CSATGRDNSHLQF
NA,TRBJ1-6,NA,TRBV28,TGTGCCAGCAGTGTAGACAGTTCACCCCTCCACTTT,CASSVDSSPLHF
medium-sized,TRBJ1-2,NA,TRBV4-3,TGCGCCAGCAGCCAAGATAGGCAGGTGCCTCGAAATGGCTACACCTTC,CASSQDRQVPRNGYTF
NA,TRBJ2-7,TRBD1,TRBV6-5,TGTGCCAGCAGCACAGGGGAAACCTACGAGCAGTACTTC,CASSTGETYEQYF
NA,TRBJ2-7,NA,TRBV5-1,TGCGCCAGCAGCTTGGATACCCGCTCCTACGAGCAGTACTTC,CASSLDTRSYEQYF
medium-sized,TRBJ2-1,TRBD2,TRBV5-6,TGTGCCAGCAGCTTGGGCGGGGGGGGCTACAATGAGCAGTTCTTC,CASSLGGGGYNEQFF
many,TRBJ1-2,NA,TRBV3-1,TGTGCCAGCAGCCGAGGCCAGATGGGGTATGGCTACACCTTC,CASSRGQMGYGYTF
many,TRBJ1-2,NA,TRBV20-1,TGCAGTGCTAGGGTCGGCGGGGAAGACTATGGCTACACCTTC,CSARVGGEDYGYTF
medium-sized,TRBJ1-1,NA,TRBV7-2,TGTGCCAGCAGCCTATATGAGAACACTGAAGCTTTCTTT,CASSLYENTEAFF
NA,TRBJ2-2,NA,TRBV11-2,TGTGCCAGCAGCTTACGGGCCCCATCATACGCGAACACCGGGGAGCTGTTTTTT,CASSLRAPSYANTGELFF
NA,TRBJ2-1,NA,TRBV11-3,TGTGCCAGCAGGACTAGCTCCTACAATGAGCAGTTCTTC,CASRTSSYNEQFF